The 29 T cell receptor beta chains below were found in one sample sequenced in a study of cytomegalovirus exposure and HLA in healthy donors. Both 60 Vbeta primers and 13 Jbeta primers went into the PCR. Sequencing was performed with immunoSEQ multiplex PCR; in TCRdb, only in-frame clones are kept and a portion is missing. The sample holds about 200,000 clones; approximately 80% are singletons and the top ten take less than 3%. What was sequenced was PBMCs. Receptors originate from a woman in her thirties in good health and CMV-seronegative.

V gene TRBV2 combines with J gene TRBJ2-7, with TRBD2 matching 8 bases. Trimming took 6 bases from V and 2 from J; bases not matched to a gene: 6. Germline V gives CDR1 SNHLY, CDR2 FYNNEI. The CDR3 is made up of 14 amino acids. The CDR3 loop reads CASRTPGRAYEQYF. The CDR3 DNA reads TGTGCCAGCAGGACTCCCGGGAGGGCCTACGAGCAGTACTTC.

The rearrangement uses TRBV27 and TRBJ2-7; D might be TRBD2 (6 bases). CDR3 size: 14 residues. Germline loops: CDR1 MNHEY, CDR2 SMNVEV (reference sequence). Trimming left V 3 bases short and J 2 bases short, with 11 bases between. CDR3 amino acids: CASSFGTGPYEQYF. The CDR3 coding sequence is TGTGCCAGCAGTTTCGGGACTGGACCCTACGAGCAGTACTTC.

This chain joins TRBV15 and TRBJ1-4; 9 positions agree with TRBD1. Looked up from germline, CDR1 is LNHNV and CDR2 is YYDKDF (reference sequence). The V and J ends lost 2 bases and 2 bases, in that order; junction bases with no gene match: 3. This CDR3 has 16 residues. CDR3: CATSRPTGGTNEKLFF. CDR3 nucleotides: TGTGCCACCAGCAGACCCACAGGGGGCACTAATGAAAAACTGTTTTTT.

This sequence joins TRBV5-1 and TRBJ2-2; 8 nucleotides agree with TRBD1. CDR3 length equals 17 residues. Germline V gene sequence: CDR1 SGHRS, CDR2 YFSETQ. The ends lost 0 bases at V and 7 bases at J; junction bases unmatched: 11. The CDR3 spells CASSLAGQGASFGELFF. CDR3 nucleotide sequence: TGCGCCAGCAGCTTGGCCGGGCAGGGGGCATCTTTCGGGGAGCTGTTTTTT. The variable domain in full, with the rest retrieved from reference TRBV5-1 and TRBJ2-2, is KAGVTQTPRYLIKTRGQQVTLSCSPISGHRSVSWYQQTPGQGLQFLFEYFSETQRNKGNFPGRFSGRQFSNSRSEMNVSTLELGDSALYLCASSLAGQGASFGELFFGEGSRLTVL.

This clone occurred once. The chain couples TRBV7-9 to TRBJ2-2, with D maybe TRBD1 (6 bases). Germline V gene lookup returns CDR1 SEHNR and CDR2 FQNEAQ (reference sequence). The CDR3 extends over 16 amino acids. Trimming cost V 6 bases and J 1 base, with 15 bases left between them. The DNA of the CDR3 is TGTGCCAGCAGGAAGAGGACAGAGGGGAACACCGGGGAGCTGTTTTTT. This encodes CASRKRTEGNTGELFF.

This chain connects TRBV19 to TRBJ1-5; D call uncertain. Trimming stripped 3 bases from V and 5 bases from J, with 8 bases between. Germline CDR1 LNHDA, CDR2 SQIVND (reference sequence). This CDR3 spans 13 amino acids. The CDR3 loop reads CASSIIRDQPQHF. The CDR3 bases are TGTGCCAGTAGTATTATCCGGGATCAGCCCCAGCATTTT.

The chain has TRBV25-1 and TRBJ2-5; tentatively, D is TRBD1 (5 bases). The J call may not be correct, given that the DNA end is closer to TRBJ2-7. The length of the CDR3 is 14 residues. Germline loops: CDR1 MGHDK, CDR2 SYGVNS. CDR3 nucleotide sequence: TGTGCCAGCAGTGAATGGGGCCGGACCTACGAGCAGTACTTC. Translated: CASSEWGRTYEQYF.

This clone showed up just a few times. The rearrangement joins TRBV30 to TRBJ1-6; 9 positions match TRBD1. Germline loops: CDR1 GTSNPN, CDR2 SVGIG (reference sequence). The V and J ends lost 5 bases and 4 bases, in that order; junction bases with no gene match: 3. The CDR3 runs 14 residues. CDR3 sequence: CAWETGGYNSPLHF. The CDR3, as DNA: TGTGCCTGGGAGACAGGGGGTTATAATTCACCCCTCCACTTT.

The rearrangement uses TRBV4-2 and TRBJ1-1; 10 bases fit TRBD1. The CDR3 extends over 16 amino acids. Germline CDR1 and CDR2: LGHNA and YNFKEQ. V shed 1 base, J shed 11 bases, and the junction held 13 bases outside the gene matches. The CDR3 sequence: CASSQVDFETGGLAFF. The DNA for the CDR3 is TGTGCCAGCAGCCAAGTGGATTTTGAGACAGGGGGCTTGGCTTTCTTT.

In regard to this clone: A read error may produce the germline difference seen at one junction end. J is TRBJ2-3 and V is TRBV7-7; the match to TRBD2 covers 9 bases. This CDR3 is 16 amino acids long. The germline gives CDR1 SSHAT, CDR2 FNYEAQ (reference sequence). CDR3 sequence (DNA): TGTGCTAGCAGCCCAACGCTAGCGGGATACACAGATACGCAGTATTTT. Translation gives CASSPTLAGYTDTQYF. The whole variable domain, remainder taken from reference TRBV7-7 and TRBJ2-3, is GAGVSQSPRYKVTKRGQDVTLRCDPISSHATLYWYQQALGQGPEFLTYFNYEAQPDKSGLPSDRFSAERPEGSISTLTIQRTEQRDSAMYRCASSPTLAGYTDTQYFGPGTRLTVL.

This clone was detected only once. The chain employs TRBV7-8 and TRBJ2-7; no clear D. V lost 1 base to trimming and J lost 2 bases, with 12 bases between them. Germline V lookup: CDR1 SGHVS, CDR2 FQNEAQ. This CDR3 has 15 amino acids. In DNA, the CDR3 is TGTGCCAGCAGCTTAGTTTCCGGGTTTGCCTACGAGCAGTACTTC. Translation gives CASSLVSGFAYEQYF.

This rearrangement joins TRBV5-1 to TRBJ1-2; D not resolved. Per germline, CDR1 SGHRS and CDR2 YFSETQ. V dropped 4 bases and J dropped 0 bases, with 10 bases sitting between them. The CDR3 has 14 amino acids. CDR3 nucleotides: TGCGCCAGCAGCCATCAGACACCTAACTATGGCTACACCTTC. This sequence encodes CASSHQTPNYGYTF.

V is TRBV19 and J is TRBJ2-3; D perhaps matches TRBD2 (5 bases). Trimming left V 6 bases short and J 1 base short, with 14 bases between. CDR1 is LNHDA and CDR2 is SQIVND in the germline V gene (reference sequence). This CDR3 is built from 15 residues. The CDR3 sequence: CASRNEGFGTDTQYF. Here the CDR3 DNA reads TGTGCCAGTAGAAACGAGGGCTTCGGCACAGATACGCAGTATTTT.

This clone appeared a few times. This chain joins TRBV6-6 and TRBJ2-7, with TRBD2 as a possible D gene (6 bases). Germline-derived CDR1 and CDR2 are MNHNY and SVGAGI (reference sequence). The CDR3 runs 11 residues. Trimming stripped 7 bases from V and 3 bases from J, with 7 bases between. The CDR3 sequence is CASTGGYEQYF. In DNA, the CDR3 is TGTGCCAGCACCGGGGGCTACGAGCAGTACTTC.

This clone has a handful of counts. The rearrangement links TRBV5-1 to TRBJ2-1, with D possibly being TRBD1 (7 bases). The CDR3 runs to 14 residues. Trimming cost V 0 bases and J 7 bases, with 11 bases left between them. Germline CDR1 is SGHRS and CDR2 is YFSETQ. The CDR3 is CASSLAAGGNEQFF. For the CDR3, the DNA is TGCGCCAGCAGCTTGGCAGCAGGGGGGAATGAGCAGTTCTTC. The variable domain in full, with the rest retrieved from reference TRBV5-1 and TRBJ2-1, is KAGVTQTPRYLIKTRGQQVTLSCSPISGHRSVSWYQQTPGQGLQFLFEYFSETQRNKGNFPGRFSGRQFSNSRSEMNVSTLELGDSALYLCASSLAAGGNEQFFGPGTRLTVL.

This clone was seen more than once but under ten times. The chain couples TRBV29-1 to TRBJ1-2; 7 bases are shared with TRBD1. Losses at the gene ends were 2 bases for V and 5 bases for J; bases not matched to a gene: 5. The CDR3 totals 13 residues. CDR1 SQVTM and CDR2 ANQGSEA come from the germline V gene. The CDR3 DNA reads as TGCAGCGTTGAAAGACAGGGCGATTATGGCTACACCTTC. Its translation: CSVERQGDYGYTF.

J is TRBJ2-2 and V is TRBV25-1; TRBD2 is a possible D gene (5 bases). Germline CDR1 is MGHDK and CDR2 is SYGVNS. This CDR3 contains 15 residues. Trimming shortened V by 1 base and J by 7 bases, and 13 bases separated the two germline ends. The CDR3 loop reads CASSEFVGVGGELFF. CDR3 DNA sequence: TGTGCCAGCAGTGAATTCGTGGGAGTCGGCGGGGAGCTGTTTTTT.

The V call is TRBV4-2, the J call TRBJ2-7; D perhaps matches TRBD2 (5 bases). This CDR3 has 14 amino acids. Germline CDR1 is LGHNA and CDR2 is YNFKEQ. V dropped 4 bases and J dropped 2 bases, with 12 bases sitting between them. CDR3 sequence: CASSRGLETYEQYF. For the CDR3, the DNA is TGTGCCAGCAGCCGAGGGTTAGAAACCTACGAGCAGTACTTC.

V and J are TRBV5-6 and TRBJ1-5; tentative D call: TRBD1 (6 bases). V shed 2 bases and J shed 5 bases, with 14 bases lying between them. CDR1 SGHDT and CDR2 YYEEEE come from the germline V gene. The length of the CDR3 is 15 residues. The CDR3 coding sequence is TGTGCCAGCAGCTTCTGGCAGCAGGGGTATCAGCCCCAGCATTTT. Residues: CASSFWQQGYQPQHF.

CDR3 sequence reads: CAVATGGGSYEQYF. The CDR3 DNA is TGTGCCGTCGCCACCGGCGGGGGCAGCTACGAGCAGTACTTC. The gene calls are TRBV5-4 and TRBJ2-7, with D tentatively TRBD2 (7 bases). The V gene lost 10 bases and the J gene lost 3 bases, with 20 bases spanning the gap. Looked up from germline, CDR1 is SGHNT and CDR2 is YYREEE (reference sequence). The CDR3 is made up of 14 amino acids.

The chain employs TRBV5-1 and TRBJ1-5; D uncertain. CDR1 is SGHRS, CDR2 YFSETQ, per germline. The CDR3 totals 15 residues. V was shortened by 2 bases and J by 7 bases, with 16 bases between the two germline ends. CDR3 sequence: CASSFGGSEGQPQHF. The CDR3 DNA follows: TGCGCCAGCAGCTTTGGAGGGTCGGAAGGGCAGCCCCAGCATTTT.

The chain carries TRBV29-1 and TRBJ2-3; D might be TRBD2 (5 bases). This CDR3 has 13 amino acids. Germline V lookup: CDR1 SQVTM, CDR2 ANQGSEA. Deletions cut 5 bases from V and 3 bases from J, with 12 bases between. The CDR3 spells CSVSMSGTDTQYF. CDR3 nucleotide sequence: TGCAGCGTTTCGATGTCGGGGACAGATACGCAGTATTTT.

This clone appeared a single time. The J gene is TRBJ2-7, the V gene TRBV27; the D gene is possibly TRBD1 (6 bases). Trimming stripped 5 bases from V and 2 bases from J, with 13 bases between. The CDR3 is 14 amino acids. The germline V gene has CDR1 MNHEY and CDR2 SMNVEV (reference sequence). CDR3 nucleotides: TGTGCCAGCAGTAAGAGGGGGAGTGCCTACGAGCAGTACTTC. It yields the protein CASSKRGSAYEQYF.

The V call is TRBV20-1, the J call TRBJ2-5, with D maybe TRBD1 (6 bases). Near its end, the DNA agrees better with TRBJ2-7, so the J call may be wrong. The CDR3 runs to 11 residues. Germline V gene lookup returns CDR1 DFQATT and CDR2 SNEGSKA (reference sequence). The CDR3 bases are TGCAGTGCTAACAGGGCTTACGAGCAGTACTTC. It translates to CSANRAYEQYF.

This chain connects TRBV4-1 to TRBJ2-4, with TRBD2 matching 13 bases. Germline CDR1 reads MGHRA; CDR2 reads YSYEKL. Unmatched junction bases numbered 4, after V lost 2 bases and J lost 6 bases. The CDR3 consists of 16 residues. CDR3 bases: TGCGCCAGCAGCCAACCACTAGCGGGAGGGGGAAACATTCAGTACTTC. Protein product: CASSQPLAGGGNIQYF.

The chain uses TRBV15 and TRBJ1-4; no firm D call. CDR3 length equals 13 residues. V lost 8 bases to trimming and J lost 8 bases, with 15 bases between them. Germline V gene sequence: CDR1 LNHNV, CDR2 YYDKDF (reference sequence). The DNA of the CDR3 is TGTGCCACCGCCCAGGACCCGGGGGAAAAACTGTTTTTT. It specifies CATAQDPGEKLFF. The full variable domain, its missing parts supplied by reference TRBV15 and TRBJ1-4, is DAMVIQNPRYQVTQFGKPVTLSCSQTLNHNVMYWYQQKSSQAPKLLFHYYDKDFNNEADTPDNFQSRRPNTSFCFLDIRSPGLGDTAMYLCATAQDPGEKLFFGSGTQLSVL.

The V and J genes are TRBV30 and TRBJ1-3; TRBD1 is a possible D gene (6 bases). Between the trimmed V and J ends, which lost 1 base and 2 bases, there was a span of 15 bases. CDR1 and CDR2 from the germline V gene are GTSNPN and SVGIG (reference sequence). The CDR3 runs to 16 residues. CDR3 in amino acids: CAWSAGGAGPGNTIYF. CDR3 DNA sequence: TGTGCCTGGAGTGCCGGGGGGGCGGGTCCTGGAAACACCATATATTTT. Supplemented by reference TRBV30 and TRBJ1-3, the full variable domain reads SQTIHQWPATLVQPVGSPLSLECTVEGTSNPNLYWYRQAAGRGLQLLFYSVGIGQISSEVPQNLSASRPQDRQFILSSKKLLLSDSGFYLCAWSAGGAGPGNTIYFGEGSWLTVV.

This clone was seen only once. The CDR3 DNA follows: TGTGCCAGCAGCAGTCGGGGGGGTTCCCTGGGGGAGCAGTTCTTC. Its protein is CASSSRGGSLGEQFF. The chain uses TRBV7-8 and TRBJ2-1; 8 nucleotides line up with TRBD2. V lost 5 bases to trimming and J lost 10 bases; unmatched junction nucleotides: 13. This CDR3 comprises 15 residues. Germline loops: CDR1 SGHVS, CDR2 FQNEAQ. Drawing the rest from reference TRBV7-8 and TRBJ2-1, the complete variable domain is GAGVSQSPRYKVAKRGQDVALRCDPISGHVSLFWYQQALGQGPEFLTYFQNEAQLDKSGLPSDRFFAERPEGSVSTLKIQRTQQEDSAVYLCASSSRGGSLGEQFFGPGTRLTVL.

The chain couples TRBV7-2 to TRBJ2-2, with no clear D. Trimming cost V 1 base and J 6 bases, with 9 bases left between them. This CDR3 has 14 residues. Germline V gene lookup returns CDR1 SGHTA and CDR2 FQGNSA. CDR3 amino acids: CASSLDPVAGELFF. The CDR3 coding sequence is TGTGCCAGCAGCTTAGACCCAGTCGCCGGGGAGCTGTTTTTT.